The entry that follows covers one TCR beta chain sequence. Germline V gene sequence: CDR1 MDHEN, CDR2 SYDVKM. Trimming took 2 bases from V and 0 from J; bases not matched to a gene: 9. The CDR3 extends over 18 amino acids. The data stem from a study of response to subunit inactivated influenza vaccine. In TCRdb, the RT-PCR reads were re-called with MiXCR into one record per CDR3 protein. The sample yields approximately 700,000 distinct CDR3 sequences, approximately 13% seen once. The source material was PBMCs from blood, sampled around 15 days before vaccination. This TCR was sampled from a man aged 50-59 years who received an inactivated influenza vaccine. This chain connects TRBV28 to TRBJ1-5, with 8 bases fitting TRBD1. The DNA for the CDR3 is TGTGCCAGCAGTTTAGGCAGGGGGCGAGTAGGTAGCAATCAGCCCCAGCATTTT. It specifies CASSLGRGRVGSNQPQHF.